This T cell receptor beta chain was obtained from a study of glioma-infiltrating T cells after dendritic cell vaccination. Time point: after dendritic cell vaccination, including at tumor progression/relapse. Sequencing used immunoSEQ multiplex PCR; TCRdb keeps in-frame clones, though not all of them. The data show tens of thousands of clones, with about nine tenths seen just once and 2% to 2.5% held by the top ten. V was shortened by 0 bases and J by 3 bases, with 9 bases between the two germline ends. CDR1 is MNHNS, CDR2 SASEGT, per germline. The CDR3 runs 14 residues. The chain has TRBV6-1 and TRBJ2-7, with D hard to call. The source was blood, collected after dendritic cell vaccination. The receptor's source is a human donor with glioblastoma. DNA of the CDR3: TGTGCCAGCAGTGAAGCGCTCAGGAACTACGAGCAGTACTTC. Translating it yields CASSEALRNYEQYF.